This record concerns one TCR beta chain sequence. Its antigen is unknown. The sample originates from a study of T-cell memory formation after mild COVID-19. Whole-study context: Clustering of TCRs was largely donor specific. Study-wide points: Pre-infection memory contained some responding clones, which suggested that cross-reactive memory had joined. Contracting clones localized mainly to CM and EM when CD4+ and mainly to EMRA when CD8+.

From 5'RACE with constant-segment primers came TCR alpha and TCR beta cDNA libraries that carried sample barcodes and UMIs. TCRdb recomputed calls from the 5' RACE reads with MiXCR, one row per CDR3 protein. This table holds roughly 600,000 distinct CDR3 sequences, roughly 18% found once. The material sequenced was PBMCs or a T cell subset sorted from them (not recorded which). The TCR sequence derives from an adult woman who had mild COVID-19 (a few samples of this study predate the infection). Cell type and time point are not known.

CDR3 nucleotides: TGTGCCAGCCCCCTCGGGGGGGGTACCACAGATACGCAGTATTTT. This encodes CASPLGGGTTDTQYF. The rearrangement links TRBV2 to TRBJ2-3; 8 positions agree with TRBD2. The germline V gene has CDR1 SNHLY and CDR2 FYNNEI. The V gene end was trimmed by 8 bases and the J gene end by 2 bases; junction bases not matched to a gene: 9. This CDR3 has 15 residues.